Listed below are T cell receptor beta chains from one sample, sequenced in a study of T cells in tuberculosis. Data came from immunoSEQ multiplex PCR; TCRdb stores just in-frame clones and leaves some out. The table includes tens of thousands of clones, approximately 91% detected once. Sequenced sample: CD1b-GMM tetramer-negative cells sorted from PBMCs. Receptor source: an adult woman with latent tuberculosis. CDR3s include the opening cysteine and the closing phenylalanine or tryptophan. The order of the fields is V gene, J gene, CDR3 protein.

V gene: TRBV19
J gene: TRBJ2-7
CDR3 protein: CASSRTGDPGYEQYF

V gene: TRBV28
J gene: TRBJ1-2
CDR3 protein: CASSLSPGQGRGYTF

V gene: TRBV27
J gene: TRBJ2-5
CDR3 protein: CASNPRRGSQETQYF

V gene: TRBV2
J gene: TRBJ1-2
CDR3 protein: CASNREASVIGYTF

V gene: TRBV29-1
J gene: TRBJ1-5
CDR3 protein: CSVADRVNQPQHF

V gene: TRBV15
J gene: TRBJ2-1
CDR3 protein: CATSTAGGGKNEQFF

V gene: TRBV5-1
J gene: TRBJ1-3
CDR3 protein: CASSLAGRGNTIYF

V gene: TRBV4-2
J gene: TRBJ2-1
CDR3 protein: CASSQGDEQFF

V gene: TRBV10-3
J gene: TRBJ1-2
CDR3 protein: CAISESVTRAYGYTF

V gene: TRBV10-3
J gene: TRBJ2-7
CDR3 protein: CAISESGTDYEQYF

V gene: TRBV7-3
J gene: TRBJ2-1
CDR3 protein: CASSLQGAEQFF

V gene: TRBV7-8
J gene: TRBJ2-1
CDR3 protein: CASSLVAGGPPEQFF

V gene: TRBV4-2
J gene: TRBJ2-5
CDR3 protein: CASSLTSGGARSGETQYF

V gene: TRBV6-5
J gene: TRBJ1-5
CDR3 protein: CASTPGYHQPQHF

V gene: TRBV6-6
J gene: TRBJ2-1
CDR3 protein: CASSYIGGYEQFF

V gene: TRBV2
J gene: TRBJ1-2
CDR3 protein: CASSDLGSRGYGYTF

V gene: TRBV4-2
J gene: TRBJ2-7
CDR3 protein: CASSQEGSGGAGEQYF

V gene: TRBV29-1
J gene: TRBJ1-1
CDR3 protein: CSVELQGEAFF

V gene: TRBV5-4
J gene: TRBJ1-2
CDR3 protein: CASSLGTGYGYTF

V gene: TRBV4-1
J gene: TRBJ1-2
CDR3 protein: CASSQEGGGRNYGYTF

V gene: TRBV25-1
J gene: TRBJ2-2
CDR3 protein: CASRGLGTGELFF

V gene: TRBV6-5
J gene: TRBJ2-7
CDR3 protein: CASSRGFTYEQYF

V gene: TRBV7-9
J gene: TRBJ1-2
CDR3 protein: CASLGFYGYTF

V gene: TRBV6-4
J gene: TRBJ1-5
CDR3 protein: CASSDLPGGSRYF

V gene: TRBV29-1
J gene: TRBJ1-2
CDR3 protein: CSVRLLSRGQGADGYTF

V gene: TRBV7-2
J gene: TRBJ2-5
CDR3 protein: CASSLRTAPQETQYF

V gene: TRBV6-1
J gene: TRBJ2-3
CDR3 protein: CASKTGTLTDTQYF

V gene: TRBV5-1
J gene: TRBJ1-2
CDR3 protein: CASSAGGDDYGYTF

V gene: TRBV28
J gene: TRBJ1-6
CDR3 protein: CASSFWGQNSPLHF

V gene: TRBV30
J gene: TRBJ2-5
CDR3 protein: CAWSPRQLLQYF

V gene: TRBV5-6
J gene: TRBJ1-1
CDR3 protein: CASSLVGRNTEAFF

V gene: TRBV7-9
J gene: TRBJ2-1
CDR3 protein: CASSPERNEQFF

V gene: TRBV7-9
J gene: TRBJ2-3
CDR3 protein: CASGLRAGADTQYF

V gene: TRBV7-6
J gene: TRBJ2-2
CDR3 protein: CASSLALLAGTGELFF

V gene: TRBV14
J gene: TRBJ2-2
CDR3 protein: CASSLRSGTGELFF

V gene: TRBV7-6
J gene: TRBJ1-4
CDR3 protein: CASSPTGTEKLFF

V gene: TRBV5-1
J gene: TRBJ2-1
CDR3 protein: CASSLWIGGNEQFF

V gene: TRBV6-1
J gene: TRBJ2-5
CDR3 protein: CASSPERGGAETQYF

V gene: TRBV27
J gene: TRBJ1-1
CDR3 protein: CASSLQGPRTEAFF

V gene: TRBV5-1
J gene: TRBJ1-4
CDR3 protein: CASSLLGGAGLGTGNEKLFF

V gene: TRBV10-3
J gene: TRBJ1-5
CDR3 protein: CAISDPGQGYNQPQHF

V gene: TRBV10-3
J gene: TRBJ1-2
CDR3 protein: CATRLGGGYGYTF

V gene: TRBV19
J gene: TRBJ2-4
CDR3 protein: CASTAEDFKNIQYF

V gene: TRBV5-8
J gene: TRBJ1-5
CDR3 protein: CASSLKFSGILQPQHF

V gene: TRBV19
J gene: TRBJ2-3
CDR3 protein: CASSILRTLSTDTQYF

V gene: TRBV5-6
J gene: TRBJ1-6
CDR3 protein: CASSLDSSPLHF

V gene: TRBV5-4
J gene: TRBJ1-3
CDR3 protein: CASSEDRGQGNTIYF

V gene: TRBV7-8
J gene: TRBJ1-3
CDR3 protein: CASSYRDRGAGNTIYF

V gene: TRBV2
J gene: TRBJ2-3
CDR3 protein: CASSDRAKNTQYF

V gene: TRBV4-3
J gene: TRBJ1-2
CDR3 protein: CASSQDGAGLGGYTF

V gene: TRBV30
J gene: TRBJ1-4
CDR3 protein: CAWSRKGRQTTNEKLFF

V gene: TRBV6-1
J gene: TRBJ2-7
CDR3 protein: CAGRKAGPGQEINEQYF

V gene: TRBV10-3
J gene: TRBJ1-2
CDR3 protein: CAISEGTGRINYGYTF

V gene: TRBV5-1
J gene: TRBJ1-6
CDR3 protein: CASSLAGTGYSPLHF